The rows below give T cell receptor beta chains drawn from one sample of a study of T cells after yellow fever vaccination. TCRdb reanalysed the 5' RACE reads using MiXCR and keeps one entry per CDR3 protein. The sample includes about 140,000 distinct CDR3 sequences, 7.7% of them seen just once. The starting material was CD4+ T cells sorted from PBMCs, obtained 5 days after the yellow fever booster vaccination. Every receptor here comes from a man aged 25-45 years who received the YFV17D yellow fever vaccine. Each CDR3 is given with its conserved first and last residue.

TRBV10-3,CAISGPTGGSYYEQYF
TRBV6-5,CASSYSGTGKEETQYF
TRBV29-1,CSVRTSGSSYNEQFF
TRBV5-1,CASSLGGMEETQYF
TRBV10-2,CASRRGQGETQYF
TRBV20-1,CSADVAESGELFF
TRBV7-2,CASSFRGGGLTYEQYF
TRBV5-1,CASSLVRGEYNEQFF
TRBV30,CAWSVGQGAWEQFF
TRBV4-2,CASSQDKVQETQYF
TRBV6-5,CASRATTGYGYTF
TRBV15,CATSRNRVRTEAFF
TRBV11-2,CASSLTSANNEQFF
TRBV3-1,CASSQPGWGTSGNTGELFF
TRBV5-4,CASSFRPQTGTDTQYF
TRBV20-1,CSARKPGAYEQYF
TRBV15,CATSRVGLGTDTQYF
TRBV18,CASSPRQNYEQYF
TRBV7-2,CASSLASRNYNEQFF
TRBV4-2,CASSPGQERRALFF
TRBV2,CARGRDNYEQYF
TRBV12-3/TRBV12-4,CASSSGRAPTGELFF
TRBV13,CASSLSAGVTSGANVLTF
TRBV20-1,CSARQGAENTEAFF
TRBV10-3,CAISRQGLGNEQYF
TRBV20-1,CSASDERGRVPLVYEQFF
TRBV5-1,CASSLEGQGNQPQHF
TRBV7-3,CASSKIGQGGYTF
TRBV9,CASSTGTANYGYTF
TRBV5-1,CASSLIIGQGHGYTF
TRBV12-3/TRBV12-4,CASSFQAGPYEQYF
TRBV7-6,CASSRVGGKLFF
TRBV24-1,CATSDQGAYQSFRLYF
TRBV6-5,CASSYRGRSSGNTIYF
TRBV28,CASHSGSTFGNEQFF
TRBV6-2/TRBV6-3,CASSPGLRETQYF